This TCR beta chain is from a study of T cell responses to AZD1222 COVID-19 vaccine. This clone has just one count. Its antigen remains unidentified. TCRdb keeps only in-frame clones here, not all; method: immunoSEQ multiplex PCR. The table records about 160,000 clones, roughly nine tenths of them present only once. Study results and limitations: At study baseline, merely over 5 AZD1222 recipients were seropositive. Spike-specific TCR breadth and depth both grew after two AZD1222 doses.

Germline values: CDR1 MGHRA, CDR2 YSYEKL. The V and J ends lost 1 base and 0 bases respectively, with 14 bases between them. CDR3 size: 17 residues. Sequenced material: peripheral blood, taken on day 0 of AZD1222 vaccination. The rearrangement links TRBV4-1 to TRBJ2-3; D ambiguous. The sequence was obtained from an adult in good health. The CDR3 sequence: CASSQATSVPSTDTQYF. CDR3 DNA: TGCGCCAGCAGCCAAGCCACGTCAGTACCTAGCACAGATACGCAGTATTTT.